This T cell receptor beta chain is from a study of read filtering for tumor transcriptome and immune sequencing. V dropped 2 bases and J dropped 2 bases, with 9 bases sitting between them. Germline V gene lookup returns CDR1 DFQATT and CDR2 SNEGSKA (reference sequence). This CDR3 has 13 residues. In its sample, this clonotype was seen many times. The library was built from 400 to 500 ng RNA with molecular barcoded adaptors for alpha/delta and beta/gamma chains. TCRdb ran MiXCR on the reads and lists one entry per CDR3 protein. The sample lists approximately 38,000 distinct CDR3 sequences; about 13% were seen once.

Sequenced input: a population of CD138-negative cells sorted from bone marrow. The sequence was collected from a donor aged 40 or older with multiple myeloma. This chain links TRBV20-1 with TRBJ1-2; D gene ambiguous. CDR3 sequence: CSARQATNYGYTF. As DNA, the CDR3 is TGCAGTGCTAGACAGGCCACGAACTATGGCTACACCTTC.